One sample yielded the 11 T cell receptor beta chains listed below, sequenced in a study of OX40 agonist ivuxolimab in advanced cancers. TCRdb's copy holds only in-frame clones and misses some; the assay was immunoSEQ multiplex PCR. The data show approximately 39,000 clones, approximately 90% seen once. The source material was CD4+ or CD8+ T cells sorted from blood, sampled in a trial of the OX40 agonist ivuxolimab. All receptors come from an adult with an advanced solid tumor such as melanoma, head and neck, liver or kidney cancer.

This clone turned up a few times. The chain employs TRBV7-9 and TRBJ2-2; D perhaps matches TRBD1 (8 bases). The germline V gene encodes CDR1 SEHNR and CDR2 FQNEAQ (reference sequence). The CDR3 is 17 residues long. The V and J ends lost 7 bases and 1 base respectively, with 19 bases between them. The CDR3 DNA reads TGTGCCAGCACCCTACTAGCGACAGGGGAGAACACCGGGGAGCTGTTTTTT. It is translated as CASTLLATGENTGELFF.

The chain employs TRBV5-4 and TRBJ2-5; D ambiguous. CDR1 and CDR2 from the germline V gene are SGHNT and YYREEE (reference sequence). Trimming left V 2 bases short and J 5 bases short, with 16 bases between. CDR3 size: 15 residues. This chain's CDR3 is CASSFHNSPRETQYF. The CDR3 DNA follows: TGTGCCAGCAGCTTTCATAACAGTCCGCGGGAGACCCAGTACTTC.

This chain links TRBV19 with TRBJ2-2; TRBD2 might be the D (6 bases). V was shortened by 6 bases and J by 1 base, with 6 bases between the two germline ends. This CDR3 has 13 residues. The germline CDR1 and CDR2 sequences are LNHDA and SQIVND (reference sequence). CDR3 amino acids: CASRRENTGELFF. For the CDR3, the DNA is TGTGCCAGTAGGCGGGAGAACACCGGGGAGCTGTTTTTT.

CDR3 sequence reads: CASSQRIGGSADTQYF. For the CDR3, the DNA is TGCGCCAGCAGCCAACGAATCGGCGGGAGTGCAGATACGCAGTATTTT. The rearrangement links TRBV4-1 to TRBJ2-3; 7 bases line up with TRBD2. Germline lookup yields CDR1 MGHRA and CDR2 YSYEKL. The CDR3 is made up of 16 amino acids. Trimming cost V 2 bases and J 4 bases; bases outside gene matches: 9.

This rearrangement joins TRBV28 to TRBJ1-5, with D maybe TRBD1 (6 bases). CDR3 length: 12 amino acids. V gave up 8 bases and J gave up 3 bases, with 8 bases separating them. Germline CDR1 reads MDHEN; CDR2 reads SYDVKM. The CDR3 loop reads CASGQFNQPQHF. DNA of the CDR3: TGTGCCAGCGGACAGTTCAATCAGCCCCAGCATTTT. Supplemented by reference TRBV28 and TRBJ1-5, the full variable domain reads DVKVTQSSRYLVKRTGEKVFLECVQDMDHENMFWYRQDPGLGLRLIYFSYDVKMKEKGDIPEGYSVSREKKERFSLILESASTNQTSMYLCASGQFNQPQHFGDGTRLSIL.

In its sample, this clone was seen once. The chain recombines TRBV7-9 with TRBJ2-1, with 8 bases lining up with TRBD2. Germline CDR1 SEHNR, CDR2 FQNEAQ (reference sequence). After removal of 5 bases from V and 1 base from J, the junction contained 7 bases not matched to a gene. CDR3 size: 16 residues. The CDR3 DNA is TGTGCCAGCAGCCCCGTAGCGGGACCGTCCTACAATGAGCAGTTCTTC. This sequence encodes CASSPVAGPSYNEQFF.

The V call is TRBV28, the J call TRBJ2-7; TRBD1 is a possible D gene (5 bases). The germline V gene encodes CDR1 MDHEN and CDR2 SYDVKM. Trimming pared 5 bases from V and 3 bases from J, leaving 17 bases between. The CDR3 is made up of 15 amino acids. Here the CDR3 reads CASSPLTQGYYEQYF. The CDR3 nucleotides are TGTGCCAGCAGTCCCCTAACCCAGGGTTACTACGAGCAGTACTTC.

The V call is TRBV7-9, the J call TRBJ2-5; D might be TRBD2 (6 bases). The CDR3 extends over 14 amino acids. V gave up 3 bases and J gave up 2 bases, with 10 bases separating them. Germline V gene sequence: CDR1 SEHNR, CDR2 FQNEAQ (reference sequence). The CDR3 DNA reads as TGTGCCAGCAGCTTTTTGCGGGGTCAAGAGACCCAGTACTTC. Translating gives CASSFLRGQETQYF. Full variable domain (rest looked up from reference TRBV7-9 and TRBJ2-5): DTGVSQNPRHKITKRGQNVTFRCDPISEHNRLYWYRQTLGQGPEFLTYFQNEAQLEKSRLLSDRFSAERPKGSFSTLEIQRTEQGDSAMYLCASSFLRGQETQYFGPGTRLLVL.

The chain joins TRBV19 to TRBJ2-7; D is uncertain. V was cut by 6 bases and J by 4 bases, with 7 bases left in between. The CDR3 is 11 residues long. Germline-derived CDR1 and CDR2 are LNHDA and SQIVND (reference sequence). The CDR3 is CASSSSYEQYF. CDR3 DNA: TGTGCCAGTAGCTCCTCTTACGAGCAGTACTTC.

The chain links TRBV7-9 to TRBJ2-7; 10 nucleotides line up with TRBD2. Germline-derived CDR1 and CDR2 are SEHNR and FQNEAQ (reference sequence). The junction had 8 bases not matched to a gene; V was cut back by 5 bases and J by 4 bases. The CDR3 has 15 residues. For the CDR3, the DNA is TGTGCCAGCAGCCCTGGGACTAGCGAGACTTACGAGCAGTACTTC. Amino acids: CASSPGTSETYEQYF.

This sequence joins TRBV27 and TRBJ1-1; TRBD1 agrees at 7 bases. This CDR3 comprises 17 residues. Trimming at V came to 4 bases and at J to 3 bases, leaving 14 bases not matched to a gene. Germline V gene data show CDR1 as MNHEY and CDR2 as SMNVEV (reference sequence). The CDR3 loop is CASSSLAVKGADTEAFF. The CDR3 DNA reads TGTGCCAGCAGTTCTCTTGCGGTGAAGGGGGCTGACACTGAAGCTTTCTTT.